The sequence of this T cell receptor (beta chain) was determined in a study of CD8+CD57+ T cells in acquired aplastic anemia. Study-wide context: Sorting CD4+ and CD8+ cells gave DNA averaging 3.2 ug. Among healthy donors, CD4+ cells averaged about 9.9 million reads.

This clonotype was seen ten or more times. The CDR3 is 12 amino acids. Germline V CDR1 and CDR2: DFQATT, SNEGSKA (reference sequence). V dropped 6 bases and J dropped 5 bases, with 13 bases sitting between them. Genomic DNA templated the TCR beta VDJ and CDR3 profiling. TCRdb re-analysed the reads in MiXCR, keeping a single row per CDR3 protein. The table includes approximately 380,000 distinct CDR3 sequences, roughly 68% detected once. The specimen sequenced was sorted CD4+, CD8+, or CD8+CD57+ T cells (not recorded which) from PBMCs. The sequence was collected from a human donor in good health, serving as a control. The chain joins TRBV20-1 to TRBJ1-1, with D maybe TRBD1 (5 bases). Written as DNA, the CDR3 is TGCAGTGCGGCGGCAGGGCGAACTGAAGCTTTCTTT. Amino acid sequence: CSAAAGRTEAFF.